A selection of T cell receptor beta chains follows, all from one sample in a study of CD8 T cells in Susac syndrome. TCRdb fed the immunoSEQ multiplex PCR reads into MiXCR, producing one record per CDR3 protein. The sample yields hundreds of thousands of distinct CDR3 sequences, approximately 89% seen once. The sample consisted of CD8+ T cells from PBMCs. The receptor set was obtained from a human donor with multiple sclerosis. The conserved cysteine and the conserved F or W are not part of the CDR3 here. Fields, in order: D gene, V gene, J gene, CDR3 protein. The D gene is left open where the match is weak.

>-|TRBV7-9|TRBJ2-7
ASSSPGPYEQY
>-|TRBV2|TRBJ1-1
ASGNTEAF
>-|TRBV29-1|TRBJ2-2
SVERGQSSNTGELF
>TRBD1|TRBV5-1|TRBJ1-2
ASSSSPGQVDGYT
>-|TRBV6-2/TRBV6-3|TRBJ2-3
ASSYSTSTDTQY
>-|TRBV15|TRBJ2-7
ATSSPSGQLPYEQY
>TRBD1|TRBV6-5|TRBJ1-1
ASSYTGGLGTEAF
>-|TRBV7-8|TRBJ2-1
ASSPPAGGPPSNEQF
>-|TRBV27|TRBJ2-7
ASRPTLPSEQY
>-|TRBV7-9|TRBJ1-5
ASSEQNQPQH
>-|TRBV15|TRBJ1-1
ATSKQDEAF
>-|TRBV29-1|TRBJ2-1
SVLASEQF
>TRBD2|TRBV3-1|TRBJ2-3
ASSLIGRARTDTQY
>TRBD1|TRBV30|TRBJ1-1
AWSVRTGNTEAF
>TRBD1|TRBV6-6|TRBJ1-2
ASRSTRDRDGYT
>TRBD1|TRBV6-1|TRBJ2-2
ASSDSGTGVDGELF
>TRBD2|TRBV2|TRBJ2-1
ASSGLAGGRSYNEQF
>-|TRBV4-2|TRBJ1-1
ASSRTVNTEAF
>-|TRBV4-1|TRBJ2-7
ASSRSGTSSYEQY
>TRBD2|TRBV27|TRBJ2-7
ASSSRDYGRYYEQY
>-|TRBV25-1|TRBJ1-2
ASSELVENNYGYT
>TRBD2|TRBV27|TRBJ2-5
ASSKLAEETQY
>TRBD1|TRBV19|TRBJ1-1
ASTISRTGGTEAF
>-|TRBV29-1|TRBJ1-4
SLRMAGNEKLF
>-|TRBV3-1|TRBJ1-1
ASSQEGWGSRVDTEAF
>TRBD1|TRBV27|TRBJ1-5
ASGTGIGQPQH
>TRBD1|TRBV9|TRBJ2-1
ASSVEGQVYNEQF
>-|TRBV6-5|TRBJ1-2
ASSYGVKSYGYT
>-|TRBV7-6|TRBJ2-5
ASSLDPSGGETQY
>-|TRBV2|TRBJ1-2
ATKGLRQTNYGYT
>TRBD2|TRBV5-1|TRBJ2-3
ASSFLAGEFTDTQY
>TRBD2|TRBV27|TRBJ2-2
ASGQLAEGNTGELF
>-|TRBV10-1|TRBJ2-3
ASSSYAGLTDTQY
>-|TRBV4-1|TRBJ2-7
ASSQTQGPSYEQY
>TRBD1|TRBV5-5|TRBJ2-7
ASSYRDRPYEQY
>TRBD1|TRBV25-1|TRBJ2-7
ASSDSGTEYEQY
>-|TRBV5-6|TRBJ2-7
ASSFDGALNEQY
>-|TRBV20-1|TRBJ2-1
SARPPSVSYNEQF
>-|TRBV5-1|TRBJ2-7
ASSWGHALMLGEQY
>-|TRBV20-1|TRBJ2-4
SASRGLLAKNIQY
>-|TRBV11-2|TRBJ1-1
ASSQWTEMNTEAF
>-|TRBV27|TRBJ1-4
ASGEAGEKLF
>-|TRBV6-6|TRBJ2-5
ASSYPTEVEETQY
>TRBD2|TRBV11-2|TRBJ2-7
ASSLDWASGSYEQY
>TRBD1|TRBV28|TRBJ1-1
ASSPRTGFEATEAF
>-|TRBV6-1|TRBJ1-2
ASSLVGTWNNYGYT
>-|TRBV13|TRBJ2-1
ASSPGGFDPYNEQF
>-|TRBV19|TRBJ1-1
ASSIWHSPGTEAF
>-|TRBV14|TRBJ2-1
ASSLDSGGYNEQF